Listed here are 4 T cell receptor beta chains from one sample, sequenced in a study of vaccination and CD4 T cells after COVID-19. The Oncomine TCR Beta short-read assay generated sequence data from the DNA of cultured CD4+ T cells. One entry per CDR3 protein results from TCRdb running MiXCR on the PCR reads. This sample has 9,500 to 15,000 distinct CDR3 sequences, with more than 45% found just once. Treatment here: approximately 9-day PBMC culture with coronavirus spike peptide pools or control peptides (ViraFEST assay). These receptors are not linked to any known antigen. Source material: CD4+ T cells from blood, cultured in vitro. These receptor sequences come from a human donor who had recovered from COVID-19.

The V call is TRBV12-3 or TRBV12-4, the J call TRBJ1-5, with D possibly being TRBD1 (5 bases). Trimming removed 3 bases at V and 3 bases at J, with 12 bases between. This CDR3 spans 15 amino acids. CDR3 DNA: TGTGCCAGCAGTTTGACTGGGGGTTCCAATCAGCCCCAGCATTTT. Its translation is CASSLTGGSNQPQHF.

The rearrangement uses TRBV7-9 and TRBJ2-3; D is unclear. The V and J ends lost 3 bases and 2 bases respectively, with 9 bases between them. CDR3 length equals 14 residues. The germline CDR1 and CDR2 sequences are SEHNR and FQNEAQ (reference sequence). The CDR3 is CASSFDVPTDTQYF. The CDR3 bases are TGTGCCAGCAGCTTTGACGTCCCCACAGATACGCAGTATTTT.

This chain joins TRBV23-1 and TRBJ2-5; maybe TRBD1 (5 bases). Being an ORF, TRBV23-1 has a function that is uncertain. Trimming left V 6 bases short and J 3 bases short, with 20 bases between. The CDR3 covers 16 residues. The CDR3, as DNA: TGCGCCAGCAGAGTCAGGGAACCAATCAAGAAAGAGACCCAGTACTTC. Its translation: CASRVREPIKKETQYF.

V and J are TRBV6-1 and TRBJ2-1; 12 bases map to TRBD2. The CDR3 runs to 17 residues. Germline values: CDR1 MNHNS, CDR2 SASEGT. V gave up 6 bases and J gave up 4 bases; unmatched junction bases: 10. CDR3 in amino acids: CASRISTSGSSYNEQFF. In DNA, the CDR3 is TGTGCCAGCAGGATTTCGACTAGCGGGAGTTCTTACAATGAGCAGTTCTTC.